Shown below are 5 T cell receptor beta chains from a single sample sequenced in a study of OX40 agonist ivuxolimab in advanced cancers. Method: immunoSEQ multiplex PCR; TCRdb's copy keeps in-frame clones and lacks some. The sample shows 45,000 to 50,000 clones, roughly 91% of them seen only once. Sequencing used CD4+ or CD8+ T cells sorted from blood, obtained in a trial of the OX40 agonist ivuxolimab. The receptors originated from an adult with an advanced solid tumor such as melanoma, head and neck, liver or kidney cancer.

This clone was found once. The genes are TRBV14 and TRBJ2-3, with D perhaps matching TRBD1 (6 bases). V was shortened by 0 bases and J by 6 bases, with 13 bases between the two germline ends. There are 15 residues in the CDR3. Germline values: CDR1 SGHDN, CDR2 FVKESK. The CDR3: CASSQDVTGKDTQYF. The CDR3 DNA is TGTGCCAGCAGCCAAGATGTGACAGGCAAGGATACGCAGTATTTT.

The chain combines TRBV28 with TRBJ2-2; perhaps TRBD2 as D (5 bases). The V gene's germline CDR1 is MDHEN and CDR2 SYDVKM. Trimming took off 3 bases at V and 7 bases at J, with 12 bases between the two ends. This CDR3 is built from 14 residues. CDR3: CASSFLQLVGELFF. The DNA of the CDR3 is TGTGCCAGCAGTTTTCTCCAACTAGTCGGGGAGCTGTTTTTT.

This clone was counted once. This rearrangement joins TRBV5-6 to TRBJ1-1, with no clear D. CDR1 is SGHDT and CDR2 is YYEEEE in the germline V gene. The ends were cut back, 0 bases at V and 0 bases at J, with 9 bases in the middle. The CDR3 extends over 15 amino acids. CDR3 loop: CASSLVSAMNTEAFF. CDR3 in DNA: TGTGCCAGCAGCTTGGTTTCAGCCATGAACACTGAAGCTTTCTTT.

The J gene is TRBJ2-7, the V gene TRBV10-3, with 7 bases fitting TRBD1. Germline V gene lookup returns CDR1 ENHRY and CDR2 SYGVKD. This CDR3 is built from 13 residues. Trimming at V came to 8 bases and at J to 3 bases, leaving 7 bases not matched to a gene. The chain's CDR3 is CAIGEGTDYEQYF. As DNA, the CDR3 is TGTGCCATCGGGGAAGGGACAGACTACGAGCAGTACTTC.

In its sample, this clone was seen once. V is TRBV6-5 and J is TRBJ1-4, with D perhaps matching TRBD1 (5 bases). CDR1 and CDR2 from the germline V gene are MNHEY and SVGAGI. CDR3 length equals 14 residues. The V end was cut by 5 bases, the J end by 8 bases, with 15 bases between. The CDR3 here is CASSRGTPREKLFF. The CDR3 coding sequence is TGTGCCAGCAGTCGGGGGACGCCGAGGGAAAAACTGTTTTTT.